This TCR beta chain was captured by sequencing in a study of blood T cell repertoires in COVID-19 (dated by TCRdb to 2020 to 2021). Context from the whole study: Collaborator samples came from the United States, Italy and Spain and covered acute and convalescent phases of COVID-19. The material from the prospective study consisted of cDNA or gDNA derived from T cells, B-cell-depleted T cells, or PBMCs. Subjects who had been exposed to COVID-19, were actively infected with it, or had recovered from it provided the deeply sampled blood TCRbeta repertoires that made up the dataset. A freely available public database, intended as a resource for researchers studying the immune response to SARS-CoV-2, is where the repertoires were released. Samples were obtained from the ongoing ImmuneRACE study (first 160 participants) and from approximately 1,200 subjects provided by 6 global collaborators. Sample metadata almost always included a de-identified subject ID, COVID-19 status, age in years and sex. Where available, HLA class I and class II types were taken from metadata supplied by the sample provider and were not determined by assay-based typing.

The paper as a whole reports these results and caveats: The quantity of clinical and demographic metadata differed by source and by participant and was supplied without curation.

TCRbeta CDR3 regions were amplified from genomic DNA by means of the immunoSEQ Assay, a bias-controlled multiplex PCR. Processing in the source paper ran as follows. Nucleated cell counts per sample were estimated from amplification of reference gene primers within the assay. Sequence reads were collapsed and filtered to measure the absolute abundance of every unique TCRbeta CDR3 rearrangement. Productive Simpson clonality was computed per sample as the square root of Simpson's diversity index over productive rearrangements. TCRdb retrieved this table from immuneACCESS and kept in-frame rearrangements only. Not all clones are present; in checked studies, unresolved V genes account for under half, and no reason is known for the remainder. V and J calls and clone size are given by that table; D and trimming were obtained from the DNA. This sample comprises approximately 260,000 clones, roughly 80% of them detected only once. The ten largest account for 9.6% of the sample.

Collaborating institutions collected whole blood in K2EDTA tubes following their own protocols. For TCRbeta analysis, collaborators shipped samples in one of three forms: frozen whole blood, isolated PBMCs, or DNA extracted from either of those sample types. Inclusive of the bounding cysteine and phenylalanine, the CDR3 is 11 residues long. Of all the DNA, just the CDR3 is kept, 33 bases in frame from base 1. CDR1 and CDR2, looked up from the germline V gene (reference sequence), are LNHDA and SQIVND. Germline trimming: 10 bases from V, 7 bases from J; junction bases outside gene matches: 3. At least ten counts were recorded for this clone. Its target antigen remains unknown. There are no base qualities to consult, and no much larger clone falls within one base.

The TCR originated in a woman aged 80 or over with acute or convalescent COVID-19. This chain joins TRBV19 to TRBJ2-1; 8 bases in the junction line up with TRBD1. The specimen was peripheral blood. The CDR3 protein sequence reads: CAIRQGNEQFF. The nucleotide sequence reads TGTGCCATACGACAGGGGAATGAGCAGTTCTTC.